This T cell receptor (beta chain) was sequenced for a study of T cells in Graves' hyperthyroidism and ophthalmopathy. General study results and limits: Most thyroid-expanded clonotypes above 0.001 were also found in blood.

TCR beta CDR3 regions were amplified from RNA. Carried out on the TCR CDR3, a first-round RT-PCR used the HTBI primer set. TCRdb re-called the multiplex PCR reads with MiXCR, one entry per CDR3 protein. The table has around 570,000 distinct CDR3 sequences, 15% to 20% seen once. This clonotype was counted many times. Its antigen is still unknown. Duration under 3 months, a NOSPECS grade of at least 4, and a Clinical Activity Score of at least 3 characterized the ophthalmopathy patients. Pregnant or lactating patients were excluded, as were those with uncontrolled infection or other autoimmune disease. Germline V lookup: CDR1 SGHAT, CDR2 FQNNGV. The CDR3 covers 14 residues. V gave up 3 bases and J gave up 4 bases; unmatched junction bases: 4.

The V gene is TRBV11-2, the J gene TRBJ2-7; 9 nucleotides agree with TRBD1. This clonotype originated in a man aged 35 to 55 with Graves' ophthalmopathy. Sequenced material: blood. The CDR3 coding sequence is TGTGCCAGCAGCTTCGGACAGGGGTTGTACGAGCAGTACTTC. Protein: CASSFGQGLYEQYF.